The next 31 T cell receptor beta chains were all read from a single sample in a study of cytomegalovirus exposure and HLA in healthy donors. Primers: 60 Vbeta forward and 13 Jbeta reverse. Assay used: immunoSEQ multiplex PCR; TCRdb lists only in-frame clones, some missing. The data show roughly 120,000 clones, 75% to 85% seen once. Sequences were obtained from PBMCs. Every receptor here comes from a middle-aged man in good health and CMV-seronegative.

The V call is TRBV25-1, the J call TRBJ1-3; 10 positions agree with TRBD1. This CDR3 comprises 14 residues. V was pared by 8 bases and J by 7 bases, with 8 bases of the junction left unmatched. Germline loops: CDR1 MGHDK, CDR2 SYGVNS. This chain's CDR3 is CASGPGQGRNTIYF. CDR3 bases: TGTGCCAGCGGACCGGGACAGGGGAGGAACACCATATATTTT.

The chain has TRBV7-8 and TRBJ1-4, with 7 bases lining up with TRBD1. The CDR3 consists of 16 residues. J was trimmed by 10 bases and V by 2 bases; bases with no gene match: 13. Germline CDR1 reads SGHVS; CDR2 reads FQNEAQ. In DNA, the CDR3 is TGTGCCAGCAGCTTAAACAGGGGATCAGTCTTAGGAAAACTGTTTTTT. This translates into CASSLNRGSVLGKLFF.

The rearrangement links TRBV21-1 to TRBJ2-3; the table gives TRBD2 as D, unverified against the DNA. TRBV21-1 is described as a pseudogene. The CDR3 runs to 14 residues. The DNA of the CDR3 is TGTGCCAGCAGTATAAGGACTAGCGCATCAACGCAGTATTTT. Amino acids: CASSIRTSASTQYF.

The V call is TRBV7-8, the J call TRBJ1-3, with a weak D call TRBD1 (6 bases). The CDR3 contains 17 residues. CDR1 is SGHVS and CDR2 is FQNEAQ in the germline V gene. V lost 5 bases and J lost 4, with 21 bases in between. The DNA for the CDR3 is TGTGCCAGCAGCCAATTTTACACGGATACAGGGGGAAACACCATATATTTT. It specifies CASSQFYTDTGGNTIYF.

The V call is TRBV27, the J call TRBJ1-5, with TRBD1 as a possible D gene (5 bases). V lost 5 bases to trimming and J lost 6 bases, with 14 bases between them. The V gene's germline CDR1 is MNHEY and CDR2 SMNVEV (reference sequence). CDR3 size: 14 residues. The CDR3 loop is CASSPGLGGQPQHF. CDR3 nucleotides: TGTGCCAGCAGTCCGGGGCTCGGGGGTCAGCCCCAGCATTTT.

CDR3 amino acids: CASSLTDNYGYTF. CDR3 bases: TGTGCCAGCAGCTTAACAGATAACTATGGCTACACCTTC. The rearrangement links TRBV13 to TRBJ1-2; no definite D call. The V end lost 2 bases, the J end lost 1 base, and 5 bases lay between the germline ends. CDR1 is PRHDT, CDR2 FYEKMQ, per germline (reference sequence). The CDR3 spans 13 residues.

CDR3 region: CASSDWTINTEAFF. The CDR3 bases are TGTGCCAGCAGTGACTGGACAATTAACACTGAAGCTTTCTTT. V is TRBV6-1 and J is TRBJ1-1; TRBD1 might be the D (5 bases). From germline, CDR1 is MNHNS and CDR2 SASEGT. The CDR3 sequence is 14 residues long. V was pared by 3 bases and J by 2 bases, with 10 bases between.

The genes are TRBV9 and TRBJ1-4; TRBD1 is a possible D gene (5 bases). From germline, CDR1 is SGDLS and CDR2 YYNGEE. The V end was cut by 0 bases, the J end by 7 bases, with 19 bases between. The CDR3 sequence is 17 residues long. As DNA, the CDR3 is TGTGCCAGCAGCGTAGTAGGGGCCCTCGATAGTGGTGAAAAACTGTTTTTT. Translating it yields CASSVVGALDSGEKLFF.

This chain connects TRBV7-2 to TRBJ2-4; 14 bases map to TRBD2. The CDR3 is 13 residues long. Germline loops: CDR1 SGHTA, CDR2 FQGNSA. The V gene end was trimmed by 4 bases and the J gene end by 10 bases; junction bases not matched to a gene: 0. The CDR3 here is CASSWTSGGIQYF. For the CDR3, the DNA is TGTGCCAGCAGCTGGACTAGCGGGGGGATTCAGTACTTC. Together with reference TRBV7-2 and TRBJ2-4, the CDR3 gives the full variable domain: GAGVSQSPSNKVTEKGKDVELRCDPISGHTALYWYRQSLGQGLEFLIYFQGNSAPDKSGLPSDRFSAERTGGSVSTLTIQRTQQEDSAVYLCASSWTSGGIQYFGAGTRLSVL.

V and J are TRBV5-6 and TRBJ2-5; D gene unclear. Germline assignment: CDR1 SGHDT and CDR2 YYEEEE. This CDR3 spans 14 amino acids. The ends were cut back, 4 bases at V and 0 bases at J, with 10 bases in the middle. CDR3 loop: CASSPRPHQETQYF. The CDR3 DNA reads TGTGCCAGCAGCCCGCGCCCTCACCAAGAGACCCAGTACTTC.

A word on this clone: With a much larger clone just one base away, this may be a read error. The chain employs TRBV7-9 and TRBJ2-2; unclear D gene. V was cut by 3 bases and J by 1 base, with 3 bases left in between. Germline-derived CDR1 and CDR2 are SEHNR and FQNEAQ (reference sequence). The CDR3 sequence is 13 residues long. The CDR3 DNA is TGTGCCAGCAGCTTCCTGAACACCGGGGAGCTGTTTTTT. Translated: CASSFLNTGELFF.

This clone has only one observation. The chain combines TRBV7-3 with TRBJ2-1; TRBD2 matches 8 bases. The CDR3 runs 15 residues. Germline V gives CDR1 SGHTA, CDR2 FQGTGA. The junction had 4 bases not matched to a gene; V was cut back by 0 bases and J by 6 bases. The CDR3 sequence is CASSLTGTRTNEQFF. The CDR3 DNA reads TGTGCCAGCAGCTTAACCGGGACTAGGACCAATGAGCAGTTCTTC.

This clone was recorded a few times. CDR3 amino acids: CASSYRGQPSTEAFF. The CDR3 DNA follows: TGTGCCAGCAGTTACCGGGGACAGCCGAGCACTGAAGCTTTCTTT. The V and J genes are TRBV6-5 and TRBJ1-1, with 7 bases that match TRBD1. The J segment lost 4 bases and the V segment lost 2 bases, leaving 7 bases of the junction unmatched. The CDR3 is 15 amino acids. Germline lookup yields CDR1 MNHEY and CDR2 SVGAGI.

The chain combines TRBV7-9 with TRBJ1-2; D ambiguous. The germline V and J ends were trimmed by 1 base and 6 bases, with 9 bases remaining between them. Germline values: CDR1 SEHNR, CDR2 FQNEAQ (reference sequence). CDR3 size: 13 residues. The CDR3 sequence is CASSLGQADGYTF. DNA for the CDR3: TGTGCCAGCAGCTTAGGTCAAGCGGATGGCTACACCTTC.

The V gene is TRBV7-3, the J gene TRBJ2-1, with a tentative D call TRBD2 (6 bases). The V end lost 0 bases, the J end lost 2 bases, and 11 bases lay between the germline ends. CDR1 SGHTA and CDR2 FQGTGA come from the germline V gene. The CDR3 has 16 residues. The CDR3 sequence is CASSLTSGGTYNEQFF. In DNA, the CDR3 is TGTGCCAGCAGCTTAACTTCCGGGGGAACCTACAATGAGCAGTTCTTC.

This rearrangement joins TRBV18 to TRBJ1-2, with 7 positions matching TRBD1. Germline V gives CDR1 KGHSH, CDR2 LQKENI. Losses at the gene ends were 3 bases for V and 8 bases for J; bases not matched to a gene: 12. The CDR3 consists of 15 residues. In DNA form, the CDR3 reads TGTGCCAGCTCACCGGACGGGACAGCCTTGGAAGGCTACACCTTC. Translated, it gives CASSPDGTALEGYTF.

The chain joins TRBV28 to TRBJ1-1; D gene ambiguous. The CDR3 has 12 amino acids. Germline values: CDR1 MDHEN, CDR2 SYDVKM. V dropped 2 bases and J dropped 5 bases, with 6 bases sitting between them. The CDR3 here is CASSLPRTEAFF. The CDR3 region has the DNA TGTGCCAGCAGTTTACCCCGGACTGAAGCTTTCTTT.

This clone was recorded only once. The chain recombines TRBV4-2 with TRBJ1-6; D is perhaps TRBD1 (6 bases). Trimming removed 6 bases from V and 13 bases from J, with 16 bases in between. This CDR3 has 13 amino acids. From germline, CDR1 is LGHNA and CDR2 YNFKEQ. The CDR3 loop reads CASRTGTTLPLHF. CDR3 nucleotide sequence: TGTGCCAGCAGGACCGGGACAACGCTTCCCCTCCACTTT.

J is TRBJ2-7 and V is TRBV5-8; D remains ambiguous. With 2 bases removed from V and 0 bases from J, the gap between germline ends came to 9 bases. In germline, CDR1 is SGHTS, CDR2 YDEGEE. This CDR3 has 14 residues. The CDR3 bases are TGTGCCAGCAGCTTCTTCCCCGGCTCCTACGAGCAGTACTTC. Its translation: CASSFFPGSYEQYF.

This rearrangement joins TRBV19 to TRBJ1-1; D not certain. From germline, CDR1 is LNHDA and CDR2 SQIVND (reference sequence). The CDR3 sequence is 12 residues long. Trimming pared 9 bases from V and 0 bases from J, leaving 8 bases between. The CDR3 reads CASKSMNTEAFF. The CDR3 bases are TGTGCCAGCAAGTCTATGAACACTGAAGCTTTCTTT.

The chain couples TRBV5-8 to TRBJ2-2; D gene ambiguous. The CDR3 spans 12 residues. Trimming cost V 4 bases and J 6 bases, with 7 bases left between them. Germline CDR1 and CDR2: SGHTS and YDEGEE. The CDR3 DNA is TGTGCCAGCAGCAACCGGGCCGGGGAGCTGTTTTTT. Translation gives CASSNRAGELFF. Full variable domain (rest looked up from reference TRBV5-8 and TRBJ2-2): EAGVTQSPTHLIKTRGQQATLRCSPISGHTSVYWYQQALGLGLQFLLWYDEGEERNRGNFPPRFSGRQFPNYSSELNVNALELEDSALYLCASSNRAGELFFGEGSRLTVL.

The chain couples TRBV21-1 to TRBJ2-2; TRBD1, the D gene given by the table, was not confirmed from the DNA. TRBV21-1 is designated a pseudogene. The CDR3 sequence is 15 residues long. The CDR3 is CASSRPGQYTGELFF. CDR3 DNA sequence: TGTGCCAGCAGCAGACCGGGACAGTACACCGGGGAGCTGTTTTTT.

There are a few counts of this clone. CDR3 DNA: TGTGCCAGCAGCCAAGACCGGGTCGGGACAGGAAAATTTGGCTACACCTTC. This codes for CASSQDRVGTGKFGYTF. The V and J genes are TRBV14 and TRBJ1-2; 8 nucleotides match TRBD1. Losses at the gene ends were 0 bases for V and 7 bases for J; bases not matched to a gene: 13. The germline V gene has CDR1 SGHDN and CDR2 FVKESK. The CDR3 spans 17 residues. The complete variable domain, with remaining parts taken from reference TRBV14 and TRBJ1-2, reads EAGVTQFPSHSVIEKGQTVTLRCDPISGHDNLYWYRRVMGKEIKFLLHFVKESKQDESGMPNNRFLAERTGGTYSTLKVQPAELEDSGVYFCASSQDRVGTGKFGYTFGSGTRLTVV.

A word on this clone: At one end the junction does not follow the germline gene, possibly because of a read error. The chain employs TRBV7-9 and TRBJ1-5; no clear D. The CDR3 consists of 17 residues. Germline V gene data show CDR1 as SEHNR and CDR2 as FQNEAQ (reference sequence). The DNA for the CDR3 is TGTTCCAGCAGCTTCGGATTTCTCGGGGATAGCAATCAGCCCCAGCATTTT. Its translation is CSSSFGFLGDSNQPQHF.

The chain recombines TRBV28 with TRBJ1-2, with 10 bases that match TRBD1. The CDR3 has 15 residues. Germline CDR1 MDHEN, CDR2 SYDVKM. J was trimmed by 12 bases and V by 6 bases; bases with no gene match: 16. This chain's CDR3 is CASRLAGPGGQGHTF. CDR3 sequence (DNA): TGTGCCAGCAGACTCGCCGGACCGGGGGGACAGGGGCACACCTTC.

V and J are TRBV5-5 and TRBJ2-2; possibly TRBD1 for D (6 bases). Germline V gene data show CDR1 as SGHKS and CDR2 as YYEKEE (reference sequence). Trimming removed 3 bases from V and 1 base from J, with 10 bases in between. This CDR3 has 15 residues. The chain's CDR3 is CASSSYRENTGELFF. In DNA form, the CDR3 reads TGTGCCAGCAGCTCATACAGGGAGAACACCGGGGAGCTGTTTTTT.

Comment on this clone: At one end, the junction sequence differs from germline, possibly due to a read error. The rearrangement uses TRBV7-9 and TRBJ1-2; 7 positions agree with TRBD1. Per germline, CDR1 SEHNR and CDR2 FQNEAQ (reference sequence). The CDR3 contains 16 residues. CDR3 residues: CSSSLGGTVLNYGYTF. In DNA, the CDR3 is TGTTCCAGCAGCTTAGGGGGGACAGTCCTTAACTATGGCTACACCTTC.

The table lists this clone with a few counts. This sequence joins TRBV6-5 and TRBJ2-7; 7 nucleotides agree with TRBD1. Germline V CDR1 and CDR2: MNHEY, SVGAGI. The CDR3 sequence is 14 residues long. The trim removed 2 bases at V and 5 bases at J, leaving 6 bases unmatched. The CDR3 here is CASSYDRVAHEQYF. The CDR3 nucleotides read TGTGCCAGCAGTTACGACAGGGTTGCCCACGAGCAGTACTTC.

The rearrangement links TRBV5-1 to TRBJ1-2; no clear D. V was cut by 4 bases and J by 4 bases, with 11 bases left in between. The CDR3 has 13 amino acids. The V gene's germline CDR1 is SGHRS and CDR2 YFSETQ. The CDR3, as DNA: TGCGCCAGCAGCGAAGGAGGCCTCTATGGCTACACCTTC. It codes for CASSEGGLYGYTF.

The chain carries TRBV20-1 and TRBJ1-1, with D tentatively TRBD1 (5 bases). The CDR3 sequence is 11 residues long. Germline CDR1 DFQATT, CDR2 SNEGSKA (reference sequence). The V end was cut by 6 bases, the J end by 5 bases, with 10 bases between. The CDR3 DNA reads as TGCAGTGCGGCTACAGGAACTGAAGCTTTCTTT. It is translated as CSAATGTEAFF.

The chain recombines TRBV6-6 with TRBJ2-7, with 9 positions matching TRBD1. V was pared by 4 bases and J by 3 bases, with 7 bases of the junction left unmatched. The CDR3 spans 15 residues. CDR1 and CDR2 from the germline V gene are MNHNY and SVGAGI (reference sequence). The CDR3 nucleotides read TGTGCCAGCAGTTTACTGGGACAGGGAGGCTACGAGCAGTACTTC. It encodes CASSLLGQGGYEQYF.